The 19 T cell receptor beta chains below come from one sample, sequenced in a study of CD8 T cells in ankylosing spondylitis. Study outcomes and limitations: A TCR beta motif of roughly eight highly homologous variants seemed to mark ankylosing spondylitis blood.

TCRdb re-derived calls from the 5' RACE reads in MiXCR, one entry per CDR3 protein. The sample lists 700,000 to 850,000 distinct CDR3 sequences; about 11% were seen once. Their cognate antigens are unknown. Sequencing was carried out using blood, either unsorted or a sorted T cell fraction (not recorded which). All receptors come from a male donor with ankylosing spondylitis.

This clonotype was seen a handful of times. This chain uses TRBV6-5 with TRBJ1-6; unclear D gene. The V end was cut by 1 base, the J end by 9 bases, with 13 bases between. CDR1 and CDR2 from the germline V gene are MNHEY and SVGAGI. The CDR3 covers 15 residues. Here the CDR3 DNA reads TGTGCCAGCAGTTACTTGTACTTACGGACTTCACCCCTCCACTTT. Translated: CASSYLYLRTSPLHF.

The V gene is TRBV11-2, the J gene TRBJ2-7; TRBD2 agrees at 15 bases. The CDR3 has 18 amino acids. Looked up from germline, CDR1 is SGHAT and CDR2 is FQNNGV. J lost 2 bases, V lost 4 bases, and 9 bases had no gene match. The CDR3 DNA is TGTGCCAGCAGCTGGAGGACTAGCGGGAGGGCTTTACCCTACGAGCAGTACTTC. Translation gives CASSWRTSGRALPYEQYF.

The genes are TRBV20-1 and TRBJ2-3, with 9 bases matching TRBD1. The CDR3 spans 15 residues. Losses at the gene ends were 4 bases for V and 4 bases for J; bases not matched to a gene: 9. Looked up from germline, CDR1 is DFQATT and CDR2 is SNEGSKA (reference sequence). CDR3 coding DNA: TGCAGTGCTATTTCGACAGGGGGTTTCCCAGATACGCAGTATTTT. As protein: CSAISTGGFPDTQYF.

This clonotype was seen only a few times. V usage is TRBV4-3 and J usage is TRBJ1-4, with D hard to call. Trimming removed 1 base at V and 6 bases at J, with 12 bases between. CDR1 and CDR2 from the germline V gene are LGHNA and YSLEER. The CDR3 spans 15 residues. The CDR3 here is CASSQGEWSDEKLFF. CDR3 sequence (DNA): TGCGCCAGCAGCCAAGGTGAATGGTCCGATGAAAAACTGTTTTTT.

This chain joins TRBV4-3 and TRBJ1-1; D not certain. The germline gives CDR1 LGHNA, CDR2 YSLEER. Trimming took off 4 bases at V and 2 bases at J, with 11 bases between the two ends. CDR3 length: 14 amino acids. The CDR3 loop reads CASSLEQLNTEAFF. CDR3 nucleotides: TGCGCCAGCAGCCTGGAACAGCTTAACACTGAAGCTTTCTTT.

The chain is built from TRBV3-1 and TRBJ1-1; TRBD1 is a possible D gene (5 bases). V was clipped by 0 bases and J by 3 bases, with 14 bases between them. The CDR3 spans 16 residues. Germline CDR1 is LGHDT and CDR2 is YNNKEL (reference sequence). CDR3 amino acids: CASSQDSIRGDTEAFF. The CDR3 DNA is TGTGCCAGCAGCCAAGATTCGATCAGAGGGGACACTGAAGCTTTCTTT.

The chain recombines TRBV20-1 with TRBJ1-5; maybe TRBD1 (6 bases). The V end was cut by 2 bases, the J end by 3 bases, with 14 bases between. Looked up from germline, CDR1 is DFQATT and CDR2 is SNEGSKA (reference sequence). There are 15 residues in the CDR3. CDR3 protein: CSARQTGALNQPQHF. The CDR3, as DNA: TGCAGTGCTAGACAAACGGGGGCCCTCAATCAGCCCCAGCATTTT.

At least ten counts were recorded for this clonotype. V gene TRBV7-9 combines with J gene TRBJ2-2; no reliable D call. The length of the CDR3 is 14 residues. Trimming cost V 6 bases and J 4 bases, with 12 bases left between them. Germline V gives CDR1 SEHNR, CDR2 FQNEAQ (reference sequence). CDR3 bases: TGTGCCAGCAGACGGACCTCGTTCACCGGGGAGCTGTTTTTT. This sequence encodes CASRRTSFTGELFF.

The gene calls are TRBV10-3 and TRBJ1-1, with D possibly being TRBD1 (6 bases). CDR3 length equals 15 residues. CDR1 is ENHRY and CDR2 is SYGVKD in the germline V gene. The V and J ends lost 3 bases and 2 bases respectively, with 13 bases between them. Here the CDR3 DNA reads TGTGCCATCAGTGACAGGGGTGGGGGAAACACTGAAGCTTTCTTT. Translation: CAISDRGGGNTEAFF.

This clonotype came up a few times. CDR3 nucleotides: TGTGCCAGCAGTAGGTGGGAGGGGTTGAATGAGCAGTTCTTC. This encodes CASSRWEGLNEQFF. This chain connects TRBV7-2 to TRBJ2-1, with 7 nucleotides matching TRBD2. The junction had 9 bases not matched to a gene; V was cut back by 6 bases and J by 7 bases. The CDR3 is made up of 14 amino acids. Germline V lookup: CDR1 SGHTA, CDR2 FQGNSA.

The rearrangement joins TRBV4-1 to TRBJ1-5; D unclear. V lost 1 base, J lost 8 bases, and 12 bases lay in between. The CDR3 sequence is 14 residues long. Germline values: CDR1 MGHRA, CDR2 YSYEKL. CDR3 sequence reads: CASSQGAGPEPQHF. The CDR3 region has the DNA TGCGCCAGCAGCCAAGGGGCCGGCCCGGAGCCCCAGCATTTT.

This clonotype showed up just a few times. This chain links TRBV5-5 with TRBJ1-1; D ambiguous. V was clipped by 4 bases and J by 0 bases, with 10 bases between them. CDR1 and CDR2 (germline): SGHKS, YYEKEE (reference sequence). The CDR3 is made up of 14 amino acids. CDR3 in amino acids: CASSLWAMNTEAFF. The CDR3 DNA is TGTGCCAGCAGCCTGTGGGCCATGAACACTGAAGCTTTCTTT.

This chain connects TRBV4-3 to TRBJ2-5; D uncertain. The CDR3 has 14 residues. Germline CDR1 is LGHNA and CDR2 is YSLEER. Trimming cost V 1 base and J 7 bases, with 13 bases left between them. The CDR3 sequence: CASSQVSMIGTQYF. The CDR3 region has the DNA TGCGCCAGCAGCCAAGTATCAATGATAGGGACCCAGTACTTC.

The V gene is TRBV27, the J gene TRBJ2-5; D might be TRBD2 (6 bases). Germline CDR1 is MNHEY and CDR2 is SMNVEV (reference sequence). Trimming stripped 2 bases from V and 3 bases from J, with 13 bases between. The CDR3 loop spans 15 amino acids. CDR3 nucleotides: TGTGCCAGCAGTTTAAATGTGGCGGGGAAAGAGACCCAGTACTTC. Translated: CASSLNVAGKETQYF.

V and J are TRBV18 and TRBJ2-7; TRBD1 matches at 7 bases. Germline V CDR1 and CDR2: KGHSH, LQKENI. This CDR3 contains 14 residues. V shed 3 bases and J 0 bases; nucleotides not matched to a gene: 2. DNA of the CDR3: TGTGCCAGCTCACCGGGGACAGACTCCTACGAGCAGTACTTC. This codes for CASSPGTDSYEQYF.

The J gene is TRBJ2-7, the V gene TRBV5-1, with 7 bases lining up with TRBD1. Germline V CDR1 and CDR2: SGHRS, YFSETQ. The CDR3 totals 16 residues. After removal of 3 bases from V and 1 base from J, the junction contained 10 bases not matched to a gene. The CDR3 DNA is TGCGCCAGCAGCTCGGGGACAGCGCTTACGTCCTACGAGCAGTACTTC. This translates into CASSSGTALTSYEQYF.

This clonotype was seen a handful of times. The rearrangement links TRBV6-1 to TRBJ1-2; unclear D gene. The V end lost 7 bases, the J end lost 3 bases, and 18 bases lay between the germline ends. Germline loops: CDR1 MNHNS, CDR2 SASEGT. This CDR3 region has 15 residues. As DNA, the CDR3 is TGTGCCAGCATCTCCGGCGGCATTATCCACTATGGCTACACCTTC. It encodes CASISGGIIHYGYTF.

The CDR3 loop reads CRGERTGTTEAFF. In nucleotides, the CDR3 is TGCAGGGGGGAGCGGACAGGGACCACTGAAGCTTTCTTT. The chain employs TRBV20-1 and TRBJ1-1; 8 bases are shared with TRBD1. The CDR3 is 13 residues long. CDR1 is DFQATT, CDR2 SNEGSKA, per germline (reference sequence).

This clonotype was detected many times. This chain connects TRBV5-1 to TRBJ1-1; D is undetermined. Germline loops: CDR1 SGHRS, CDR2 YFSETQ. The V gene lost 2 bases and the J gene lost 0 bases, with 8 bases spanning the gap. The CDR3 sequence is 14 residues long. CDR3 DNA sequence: TGCGCCAGCAGCTTCGGACGGCTGAACACTGAAGCTTTCTTT. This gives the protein CASSFGRLNTEAFF.